One and the same sample provided the 23 T cell receptor beta chains below, sequenced in a study of blood T cell repertoires in COVID-19. Using immunoSEQ multiplex PCR, the repertoire was profiled, and TCRdb retains in-frame clones only, with some absent. Counted here are under 120,000 clones, over 75% occurring once; the ten biggest clones make up less than 25%. Sequences were obtained from peripheral blood. Every receptor here comes from a man aged 70-80 years with active or convalescent COVID-19.

This chain connects TRBV12-3 or TRBV12-4 to TRBJ1-3, with D unclear. This CDR3 is built from 13 residues. The V and J ends lost 6 bases and 3 bases respectively, with 9 bases between them. CDR3: CASSSRDGNTIYF. CDR3 coding DNA: TGTGCCAGCAGCTCGAGGGATGGAAACACCATATATTTT.

The CDR3 reads CASSFLNTQGQFF. The CDR3 region has the DNA TGTGCCAGCAGTTTCCTGAACACCCAGGGGCAGTTCTTC. The chain carries TRBV27 and TRBJ2-1, with D possibly being TRBD1 (5 bases). V lost 3 bases, J lost 12 bases, and 15 bases lay in between. Germline V gene lookup returns CDR1 MNHEY and CDR2 SMNVEV (reference sequence). This CDR3 contains 13 residues.

This clone was detected once. The chain employs TRBV19 and TRBJ1-5; 7 positions match TRBD1. The V and J ends lost 4 bases and 8 bases, in that order; junction bases with no gene match: 8. There are 14 residues in the CDR3. Per the germline V gene, CDR1 is LNHDA and CDR2 is SQIVND (reference sequence). CDR3: CASSNLQGREPQHF. In DNA, the CDR3 is TGTGCCAGTAGTAACTTACAGGGGCGGGAGCCCCAGCATTTT.

This sequence joins TRBV18 and TRBJ1-3; maybe TRBD1 (5 bases). The CDR3 is made up of 15 amino acids. The germline gives CDR1 KGHSH, CDR2 LQKENI. The V and J ends lost 3 bases and 1 base respectively, with 10 bases between them. The CDR3 spells CASSPREGSGNTIYF. As DNA, the CDR3 is TGTGCCAGCTCACCCCGGGAGGGGTCTGGAAACACCATATATTTT.

The CDR3 protein is CASRDRMNTEAFF. The CDR3 DNA sequence: TGTGCCAGCAGGGACAGGATGAACACTGAAGCTTTCTTT. This rearrangement joins TRBV6-5 to TRBJ1-1, with 7 nucleotides matching TRBD1. The CDR3 sequence is 13 residues long. The germline V gene encodes CDR1 MNHEY and CDR2 SVGAGI. The ends lost 6 bases at V and 0 bases at J; junction bases unmatched: 1.

The V call is TRBV19, the J call TRBJ2-3; D is possibly TRBD1 (8 bases). The CDR3 contains 20 residues. Per germline, CDR1 LNHDA and CDR2 SQIVND (reference sequence). Trimming removed 5 bases from V and 1 base from J, with 28 bases in between. The CDR3 is CASSARGQRGGRIRTDTQYF. The CDR3 DNA follows: TGTGCCAGTAGTGCCAGGGGGCAGCGTGGCGGGAGAATACGCACAGATACGCAGTATTTT.

A single count supports this clone. The rearrangement links TRBV20-1 to TRBJ2-5; no firm D call. The CDR3 covers 11 residues. Germline CDR1 is DFQATT and CDR2 is SNEGSKA (reference sequence). Trimming pared 5 bases from V and 5 bases from J, leaving 9 bases between. DNA of the CDR3: TGCAGTGCTGACATATGGGAGACCCAGTACTTC. It translates to CSADIWETQYF.

The V gene is TRBV5-1, the J gene TRBJ2-3; 12 nucleotides agree with TRBD2. V shed 4 bases, J shed 1 base, and the junction held 4 bases outside the gene matches. The length of the CDR3 is 16 residues. Germline CDR1 is SGHRS and CDR2 is YFSETQ. The CDR3 reads CASSPWTSGGTDTQYF. The CDR3 DNA is TGCGCCAGCAGCCCCTGGACTAGCGGGGGCACAGATACGCAGTATTTT.

The V call is TRBV6-5, the J call TRBJ2-5; maybe TRBD1 (6 bases). V dropped 8 bases and J dropped 2 bases, with 15 bases sitting between them. CDR1 and CDR2 (germline): MNHEY, SVGAGI. The CDR3 spans 14 residues. CDR3 loop: CASGGRGLQETQYF. The CDR3, as DNA: TGTGCCAGCGGGGGCAGGGGCCTACAAGAGACCCAGTACTTC.

V usage is TRBV5-1 and J usage is TRBJ2-1; TRBD2 might be the D (5 bases). With 3 bases removed from V and 4 bases from J, the gap between germline ends came to 14 bases. The V gene's germline CDR1 is SGHRS and CDR2 YFSETQ. The length of the CDR3 is 15 residues. The CDR3: CASSSDSDQYNEQFF. CDR3 sequence (DNA): TGCGCCAGCAGCTCGGACTCGGACCAATACAATGAGCAGTTCTTC.

Here the CDR3 DNA reads TGCGCCAGCAGCCAAGATCGGACGGGCGGGAGTGGGCCCCAAGAGACCCAGTACTTC. Protein: CASSQDRTGGSGPQETQYF. The chain carries TRBV4-1 and TRBJ2-5, with 7 bases matching TRBD2. CDR3 size: 19 residues. CDR1 is MGHRA and CDR2 is YSYEKL in the germline V gene. Trimming at V came to 0 bases and at J to 1 base, leaving 14 bases not matched to a gene.

This chain links TRBV5-6 with TRBJ2-7; TRBD1 aligns across 7 bases. V was clipped by 0 bases and J by 4 bases; unmatched bases: 7. Germline V gene sequence: CDR1 SGHDT, CDR2 YYEEEE. This CDR3 region has 15 residues. CDR3 nucleotide sequence: TGTGCCAGCAGCTTGGGTCTAGGGGGCGGATACGAGCAGTACTTC. Translation: CASSLGLGGGYEQYF.

J is TRBJ1-6 and V is TRBV6-5; 7 positions agree with TRBD1. This CDR3 region has 16 residues. Germline V gene data show CDR1 as MNHEY and CDR2 as SVGAGI. The V segment lost 2 bases and the J segment 1 base; nucleotides outside the gene matches: 2. The CDR3 sequence: CASSYRGQSYNSPLHF. CDR3 in DNA: TGTGCCAGCAGTTACAGGGGGCAGTCCTATAATTCACCCCTCCACTTT.

This chain links TRBV6-2 or TRBV6-3 with TRBJ2-7; perhaps TRBD1 as D (6 bases). Trimming stripped 4 bases from V and 6 bases from J, with 19 bases between. Germline V gives CDR1 MNHEY, CDR2 SVGEGT. The CDR3 is 15 amino acids. CDR3 sequence: CASSSHQDRSAEQYF. In nucleotides, the CDR3 is TGTGCCAGCAGTTCGCACCAGGACAGATCTGCCGAGCAGTACTTC.

The chain joins TRBV19 to TRBJ1-5; 9 bases map to TRBD1. Germline V gene data show CDR1 as LNHDA and CDR2 as SQIVND (reference sequence). This CDR3 spans 14 amino acids. The V segment lost 7 bases and the J segment 3 bases; nucleotides outside the gene matches: 4. The CDR3 DNA reads as TGTGCCAGTAAGGGGACAGGGATCAATCAGCCCCAGCATTTT. Amino acids: CASKGTGINQPQHF.

The rearrangement joins TRBV7-9 to TRBJ1-3; 9 bases agree with TRBD1. CDR3 length: 16 amino acids. J was trimmed by 1 base and V by 3 bases; bases with no gene match: 4. The germline V gene encodes CDR1 SEHNR and CDR2 FQNEAQ (reference sequence). In nucleotides, the CDR3 is TGTGCCAGCAGCTTGGACAGGGGTCTGTCTGGAAACACCATATATTTT. This codes for CASSLDRGLSGNTIYF.

The rearrangement uses TRBV30 and TRBJ1-5; 10 bases are shared with TRBD1. Looked up from germline, CDR1 is GTSNPN and CDR2 is SVGIG (reference sequence). The CDR3 runs 14 residues. Trimming at V came to 5 bases and at J to 11 bases, leaving 12 bases not matched to a gene. The CDR3 coding sequence is TGTGCCTGGGCCCGGGACAGGGGAATATCGACCCAGCATTTT. Protein: CAWARDRGISTQHF.

The chain has TRBV7-8 and TRBJ2-1, with 7 bases lining up with TRBD1. Losses at the gene ends were 1 base for V and 0 bases for J; bases not matched to a gene: 6. The CDR3 totals 17 residues. CDR1 and CDR2 (germline): SGHVS, FQNEAQ. The CDR3 loop is CASSLGQTGNSYNEQFF. CDR3 nucleotides: TGTGCCAGCAGCTTAGGCCAGACAGGGAACTCCTACAATGAGCAGTTCTTC.

The chain carries TRBV5-1 and TRBJ1-1; a possible D gene is TRBD1 (6 bases). Germline-derived CDR1 and CDR2 are SGHRS and YFSETQ. The CDR3 is 14 amino acids. V was clipped by 0 bases and J by 8 bases, with 14 bases between them. Written as DNA, the CDR3 is TGCGCCAGCAGCTTGGTTGGGGGGGCGCGAGAAGCTTTCTTT. Translated: CASSLVGGAREAFF.

This clone was picked up many times. The V call is TRBV7-9, the J call TRBJ2-1; D is unresolved. The V gene lost 8 bases and the J gene lost 2 bases, with 13 bases spanning the gap. The CDR3 runs to 14 residues. Germline-derived CDR1 and CDR2 are SEHNR and FQNEAQ (reference sequence). As DNA, the CDR3 is TGTGCCAGCGGAGTGCCGTCTGCCTACAATGAGCAGTTCTTC. This gives the protein CASGVPSAYNEQFF.

The chain has TRBV6-1 and TRBJ1-2; TRBD1 agrees at 8 bases. The CDR3 runs to 14 residues. Trimming at V came to 1 base and at J to 6 bases, leaving 4 bases not matched to a gene. CDR1 and CDR2 (germline): MNHNS, SASEGT. CDR3 in amino acids: CASSEGTGYDGYTF. The CDR3 DNA is TGTGCCAGCAGTGAAGGGACAGGGTACGATGGCTACACCTTC.

This rearrangement joins TRBV7-9 to TRBJ1-5; the match to TRBD1 covers 9 bases. In germline, CDR1 is SEHNR, CDR2 FQNEAQ (reference sequence). This CDR3 comprises 14 residues. Trimming removed 5 bases from V and 7 bases from J; junction bases left unmatched: 6. Here the CDR3 DNA reads TGTGCCAGCAGCGGCGGGACAGGGCCCCAGCCCCAGCATTTT. Its translation is CASSGGTGPQPQHF.

V gene TRBV6-6 combines with J gene TRBJ1-2; 7 bases fit TRBD1. The CDR3 loop spans 15 amino acids. V shed 4 bases and J 5 bases; nucleotides not matched to a gene: 10. CDR1 and CDR2 (germline): MNHNY, SVGAGI (reference sequence). CDR3 bases: TGTGCCAGCAGTTTCGTCTTGACAGGGCGGTATGGCTACACCTTC. It specifies CASSFVLTGRYGYTF.